These 10 T cell receptor beta chains share one sample of origin, sequenced in a study of blood T cells in healthy people across ages. A second about 6 to 12 cycle PCR used barcoded and J-beta primers. One entry per CDR3 protein, called by TCRdb with MiXCR from the 5' RACE reads. Here the sample spans 800,000 to 950,000 distinct CDR3 sequences, around 36% being singletons. Input material: blood. The receptors were sampled from a man aged 18 to 35 in good health.

On this clonotype: A read error may produce the germline difference seen at one junction end. V usage is TRBV4-3 and J usage is TRBJ2-5; D is perhaps TRBD1 (5 bases). Germline CDR1 LGHNA, CDR2 YSLEER. The CDR3 covers 13 residues. The CDR3 DNA reads TGCGCCAGCAGCCCCGACAGCCAAGAGGCCCAGTACTTC. Its translation is CASSPDSQEAQYF.

This clonotype showed up just a few times. This sequence joins TRBV6-1 and TRBJ2-3; D is perhaps TRBD2 (5 bases). V was cut by 1 base and J by 2 bases, with 13 bases left in between. The CDR3 spans 16 residues. The germline gives CDR1 MNHNS, CDR2 SASEGT. Here the CDR3 DNA reads TGTGCCAGCAGTGAAGTCTGGCGGGCTGACACAGATACGCAGTATTTT. Residues: CASSEVWRADTDTQYF.

This clonotype was seen at least ten times. The chain is built from TRBV20-1 and TRBJ1-5; D is ambiguous. Germline V gene sequence: CDR1 DFQATT, CDR2 SNEGSKA (reference sequence). Between the trimmed V and J ends, which lost 3 bases and 4 bases, there was a span of 10 bases. This CDR3 region has 13 residues. The CDR3 reads CSASEGVNQPQHF. CDR3 DNA sequence: TGCAGTGCTAGTGAGGGAGTTAATCAGCCCCAGCATTTT.

This clonotype was recorded a few times. The chain links TRBV30 to TRBJ1-4; TRBD1 might be the D (6 bases). CDR1 is GTSNPN, CDR2 SVGIG, per germline (reference sequence). This CDR3 comprises 14 residues. Deletions cut 3 bases from V and 4 bases from J, with 12 bases between. CDR3 sequence: CAWRLQGINEKLFF. The CDR3 DNA reads TGTGCCTGGAGACTACAGGGAATTAATGAAAAACTGTTTTTT.

Worth noting for this clonotype: This may arise from a read error, as a much more abundant clone is one base away. The chain couples TRBV4-2 to TRBJ1-6; D gene unclear. Germline V CDR1 and CDR2: LGHNA, YNFKEQ. CDR3 length: 14 residues. CDR3 in DNA: TGTGCCAGCAGCCAAACTTCAGAGAATTTACCCCTCCACTTT. It is translated as CASSQTSENLPLHF.

This clonotype appeared many times. The chain recombines TRBV7-6 with TRBJ1-6; D is ambiguous. V was cut by 2 bases and J by 5 bases, with 7 bases left in between. This CDR3 is built from 14 residues. Per germline, CDR1 SGHVS and CDR2 FNYEAQ. The CDR3 region has the DNA TGTGCCAGCAGCTTACTGATTGATAATTCACCCCTCCACTTT. Encoded protein: CASSLLIDNSPLHF.

This clonotype came up once. The chain uses TRBV20-1 and TRBJ2-1, with TRBD2 identical over 13 bases. The CDR3 sequence is 18 residues long. V was clipped by 1 base and J by 1 base; unmatched bases: 7. CDR1 is DFQATT and CDR2 is SNEGSKA in the germline V gene (reference sequence). CDR3 DNA: TGCAGTGCTAGAGTCCTTACTAGCGGGAGGGGGTCCTACAATGAGCAGTTCTTC. Residues: CSARVLTSGRGSYNEQFF.

This clonotype occurred a few times. The rearrangement uses TRBV7-9 and TRBJ1-1, with TRBD1 matching 10 bases. CDR3 length: 15 amino acids. The J segment lost 4 bases and the V segment lost 4 bases, leaving 6 bases of the junction unmatched. Germline CDR1 and CDR2: SEHNR and FQNEAQ (reference sequence). CDR3 DNA: TGTGCCAGCAGCTACGGACAGGGGGAGAGCACTGAAGCTTTCTTT. It codes for CASSYGQGESTEAFF.

This clonotype was found many times. The rearrangement links TRBV6-2 or TRBV6-3 to TRBJ2-1; TRBD2 might be the D (6 bases). V was trimmed by 4 bases and J by 9 bases, leaving 13 bases between them. This CDR3 is 13 amino acids long. Germline assignment: CDR1 MNHEY and CDR2 SVGEGT. CDR3 in amino acids: CASSLAGPSEQFF. CDR3 sequence (DNA): TGTGCCAGCAGTTTGGCGGGGCCCAGTGAGCAGTTCTTC.

This clonotype was counted between two and nine times. The chain links TRBV7-2 to TRBJ1-2; D gene uncertain. The germline CDR1 and CDR2 sequences are SGHTA and FQGNSA. Trimming removed 4 bases at V and 2 bases at J, with 11 bases between. The CDR3 extends over 14 amino acids. The CDR3 bases are TGTGCCAGCAGCTCGAACAGCGTCAACTATGGCTACACCTTC. It is translated as CASSSNSVNYGYTF.